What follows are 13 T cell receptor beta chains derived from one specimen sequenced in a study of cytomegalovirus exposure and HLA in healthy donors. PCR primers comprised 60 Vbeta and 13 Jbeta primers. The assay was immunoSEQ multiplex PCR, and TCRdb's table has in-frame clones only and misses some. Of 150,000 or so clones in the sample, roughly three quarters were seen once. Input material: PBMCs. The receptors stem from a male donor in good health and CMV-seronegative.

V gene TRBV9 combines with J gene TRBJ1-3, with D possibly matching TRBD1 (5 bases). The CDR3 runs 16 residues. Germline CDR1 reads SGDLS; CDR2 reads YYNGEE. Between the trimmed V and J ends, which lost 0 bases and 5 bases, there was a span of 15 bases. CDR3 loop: CASSVAVREARNTIYF. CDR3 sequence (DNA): TGTGCCAGCAGCGTAGCTGTCAGGGAGGCAAGAAACACCATATATTTT.

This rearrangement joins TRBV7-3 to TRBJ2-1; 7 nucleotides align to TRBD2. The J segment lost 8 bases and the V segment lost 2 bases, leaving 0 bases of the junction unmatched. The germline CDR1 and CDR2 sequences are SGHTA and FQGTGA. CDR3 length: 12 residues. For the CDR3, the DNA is TGTGCCAGCAGCTTAGGGAGGGATGAGCAGTTCTTC. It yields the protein CASSLGRDEQFF. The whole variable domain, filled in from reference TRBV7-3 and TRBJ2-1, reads GAGVSQTPSNKVTEKGKYVELRCDPISGHTALYWYRQSLGQGPEFLIYFQGTGAADDSGLPNDRFFAVRPEGSVSTLKIQRTERGDSAVYLCASSLGRDEQFFGPGTRLTVL.

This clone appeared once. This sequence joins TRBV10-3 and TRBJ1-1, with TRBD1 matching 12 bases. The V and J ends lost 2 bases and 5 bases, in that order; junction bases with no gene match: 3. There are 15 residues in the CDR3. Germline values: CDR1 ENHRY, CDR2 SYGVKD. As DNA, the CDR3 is TGTGCCATCAGTGAGGGGGGACAGGGGGCAACTGAAGCTTTCTTT. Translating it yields CAISEGGQGATEAFF.

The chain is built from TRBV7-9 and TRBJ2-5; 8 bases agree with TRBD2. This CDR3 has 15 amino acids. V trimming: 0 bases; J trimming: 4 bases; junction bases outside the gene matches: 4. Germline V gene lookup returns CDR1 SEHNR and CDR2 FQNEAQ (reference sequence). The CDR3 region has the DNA TGTGCCAGCAGCTTAGCGGGCACTAGCGGAGAGACCCAGTACTTC. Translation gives CASSLAGTSGETQYF.

The DNA for the CDR3 is TGTGCCAGCAGTGAAACACAGGGGGCGCTTAATAAGGAAGCTTTCTTT. It yields the protein CASSETQGALNKEAFF. The chain is built from TRBV6-1 and TRBJ1-1; 9 bases fit TRBD1. This CDR3 spans 16 amino acids. The V segment lost 2 bases and the J segment 8 bases; nucleotides outside the gene matches: 12. The germline gives CDR1 MNHNS, CDR2 SASEGT.

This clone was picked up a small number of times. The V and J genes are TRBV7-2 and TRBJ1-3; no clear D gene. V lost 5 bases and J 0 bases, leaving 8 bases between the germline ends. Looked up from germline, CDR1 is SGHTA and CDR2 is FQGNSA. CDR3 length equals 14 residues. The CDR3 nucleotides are TGTGCCAGCAGCCTACTCTACTCTGGAAACACCATATATTTT. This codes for CASSLLYSGNTIYF.

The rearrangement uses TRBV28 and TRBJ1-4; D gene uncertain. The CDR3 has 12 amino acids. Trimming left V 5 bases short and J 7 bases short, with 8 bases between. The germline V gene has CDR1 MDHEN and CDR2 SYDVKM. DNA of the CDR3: TGTGCCAGCAGTCTACTGAGTGAAAAACTGTTTTTT. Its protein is CASSLLSEKLFF.

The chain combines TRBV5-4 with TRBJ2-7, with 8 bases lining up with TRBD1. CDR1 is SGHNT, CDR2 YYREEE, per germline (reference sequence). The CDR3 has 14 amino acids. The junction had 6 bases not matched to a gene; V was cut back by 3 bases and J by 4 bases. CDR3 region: CASSWEQGAYEQYF. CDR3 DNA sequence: TGTGCCAGCAGCTGGGAGCAGGGGGCTTACGAGCAGTACTTC.

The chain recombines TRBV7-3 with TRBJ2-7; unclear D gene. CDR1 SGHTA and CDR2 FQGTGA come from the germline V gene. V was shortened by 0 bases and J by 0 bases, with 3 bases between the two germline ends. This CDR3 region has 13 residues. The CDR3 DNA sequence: TGTGCCAGCAGCTTAACCAGCTCCTACGAGCAGTACTTC. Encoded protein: CASSLTSSYEQYF.

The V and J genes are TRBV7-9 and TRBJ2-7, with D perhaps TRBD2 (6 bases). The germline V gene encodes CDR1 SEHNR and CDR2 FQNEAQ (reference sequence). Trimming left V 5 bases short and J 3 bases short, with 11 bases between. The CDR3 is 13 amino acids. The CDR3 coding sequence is TGTGCCAGCAGCCCCCCGGGACTCTACGAGCAGTACTTC. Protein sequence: CASSPPGLYEQYF.

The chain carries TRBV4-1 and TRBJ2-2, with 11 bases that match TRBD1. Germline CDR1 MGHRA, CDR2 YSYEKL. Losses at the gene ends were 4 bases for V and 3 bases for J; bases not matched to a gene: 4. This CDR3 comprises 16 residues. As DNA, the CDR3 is TGCGCCAGCAGCCCCGGACAGGGGGCCCACACCGGGGAGCTGTTTTTT. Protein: CASSPGQGAHTGELFF.

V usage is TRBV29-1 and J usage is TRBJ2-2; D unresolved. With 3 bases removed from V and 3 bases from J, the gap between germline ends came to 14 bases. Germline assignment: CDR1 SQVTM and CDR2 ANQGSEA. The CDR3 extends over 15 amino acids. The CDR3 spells CSVDIGSGHTGELFF. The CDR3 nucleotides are TGCAGCGTTGACATTGGCTCTGGGCACACCGGGGAGCTGTTTTTT.

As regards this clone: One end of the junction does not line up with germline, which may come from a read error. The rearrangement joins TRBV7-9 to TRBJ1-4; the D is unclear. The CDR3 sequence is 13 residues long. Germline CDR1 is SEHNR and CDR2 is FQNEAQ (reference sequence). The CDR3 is CSSPEEEGEKLFF. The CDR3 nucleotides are TGTTCCAGCCCCGAGGAAGAGGGTGAAAAACTGTTTTTT.